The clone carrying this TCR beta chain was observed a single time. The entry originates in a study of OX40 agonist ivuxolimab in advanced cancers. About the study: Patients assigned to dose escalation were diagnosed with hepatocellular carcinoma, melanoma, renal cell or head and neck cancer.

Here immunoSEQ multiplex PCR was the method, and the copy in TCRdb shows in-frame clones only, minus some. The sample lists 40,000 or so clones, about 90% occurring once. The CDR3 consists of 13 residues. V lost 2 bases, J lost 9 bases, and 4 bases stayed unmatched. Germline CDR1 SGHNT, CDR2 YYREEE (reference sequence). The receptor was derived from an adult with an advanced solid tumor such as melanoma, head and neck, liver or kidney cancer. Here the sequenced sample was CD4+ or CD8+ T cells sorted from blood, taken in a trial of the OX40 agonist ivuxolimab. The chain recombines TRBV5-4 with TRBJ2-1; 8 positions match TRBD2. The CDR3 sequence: CASSFPRGGEQFF. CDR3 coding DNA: TGTGCCAGCAGCTTCCCCCGGGGGGGTGAGCAGTTCTTC.